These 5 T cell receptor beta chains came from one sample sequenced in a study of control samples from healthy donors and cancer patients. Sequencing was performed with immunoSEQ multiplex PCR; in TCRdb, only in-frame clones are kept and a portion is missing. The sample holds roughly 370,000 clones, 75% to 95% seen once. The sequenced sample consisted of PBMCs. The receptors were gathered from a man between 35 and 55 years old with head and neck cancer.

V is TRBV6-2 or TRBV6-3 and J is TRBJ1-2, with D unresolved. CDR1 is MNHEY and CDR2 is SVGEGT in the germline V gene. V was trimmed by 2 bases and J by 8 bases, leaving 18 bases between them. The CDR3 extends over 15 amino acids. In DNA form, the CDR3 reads TGTGCCAGCAGTTACCAGCCAGAGGGAGGTCAGGGCTACACCTTC. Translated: CASSYQPEGGQGYTF.

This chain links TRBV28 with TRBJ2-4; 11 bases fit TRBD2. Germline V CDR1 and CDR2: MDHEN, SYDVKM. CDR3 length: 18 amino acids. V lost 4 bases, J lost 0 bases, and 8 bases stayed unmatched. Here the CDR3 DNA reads TGTGCCAGCAGTTCCTCTAGCGGGAGGTGGGAAGCCAAAAACATTCAGTACTTC. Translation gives CASSSSSGRWEAKNIQYF. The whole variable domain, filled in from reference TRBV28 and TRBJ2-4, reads DVKVTQSSRYLVKRTGEKVFLECVQDMDHENMFWYRQDPGLGLRLIYFSYDVKMKEKGDIPEGYSVSREKKERFSLILESASTNQTSMYLCASSSSSGRWEAKNIQYFGAGTRLSVL.

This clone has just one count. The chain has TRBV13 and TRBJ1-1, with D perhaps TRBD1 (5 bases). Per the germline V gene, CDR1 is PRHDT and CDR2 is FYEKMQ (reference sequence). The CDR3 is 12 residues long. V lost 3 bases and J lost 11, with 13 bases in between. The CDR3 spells CASSFGGPGAFF. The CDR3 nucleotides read TGTGCCAGCAGCTTCGGTGGGCCAGGGGCTTTCTTT.

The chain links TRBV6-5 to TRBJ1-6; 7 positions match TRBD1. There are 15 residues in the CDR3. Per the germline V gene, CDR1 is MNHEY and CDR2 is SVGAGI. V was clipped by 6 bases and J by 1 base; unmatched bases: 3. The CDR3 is CASRQGVSYNSPLHF. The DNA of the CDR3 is TGTGCCAGCAGGCAGGGGGTATCCTATAATTCACCCCTCCACTTT.

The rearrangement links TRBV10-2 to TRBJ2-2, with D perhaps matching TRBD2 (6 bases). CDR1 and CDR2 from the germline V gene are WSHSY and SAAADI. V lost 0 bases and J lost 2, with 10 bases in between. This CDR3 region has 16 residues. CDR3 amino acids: CASSESGGDNTGELFF. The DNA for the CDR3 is TGCGCCAGCAGTGAGTCGGGCGGGGATAACACCGGGGAGCTGTTTTTT.